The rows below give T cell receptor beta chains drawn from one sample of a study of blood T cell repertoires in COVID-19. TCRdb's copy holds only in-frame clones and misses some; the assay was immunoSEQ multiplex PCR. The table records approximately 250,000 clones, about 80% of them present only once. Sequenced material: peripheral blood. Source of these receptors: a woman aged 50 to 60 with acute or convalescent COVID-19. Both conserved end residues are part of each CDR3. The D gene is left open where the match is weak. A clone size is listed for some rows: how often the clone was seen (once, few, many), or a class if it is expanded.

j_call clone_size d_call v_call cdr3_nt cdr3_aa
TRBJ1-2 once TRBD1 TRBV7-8 TGTGCCAGCAGCTTACGGGACAGGGGCTATGGCTACACCTTC CASSLRDRGYGYTF
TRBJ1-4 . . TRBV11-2 TGTGCCAGCAGCGGGGGGTTAAATGAAAAACTGTTTTTT CASSGGLNEKLFF
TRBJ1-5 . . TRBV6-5 TGTGCCAGCAGCTCAGGGATAGGAAGCAATCAGCCCCAGCATTTT CASSSGIGSNQPQHF
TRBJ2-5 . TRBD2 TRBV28 TGTGCCAGCAGCCCTACGGGACTAGCGGGAGGGCCGAGGGAGACCCAGTACTTC CASSPTGLAGGPRETQYF
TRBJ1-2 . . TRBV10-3 TGTGCCATCAGCGACGGGGAGGCGGAAGGCTACACCTTC CAISDGEAEGYTF
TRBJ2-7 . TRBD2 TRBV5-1 TGCGCCAGCAGCCAGCTAGGGACTAGCTACGAGCAGTACTTC CASSQLGTSYEQYF
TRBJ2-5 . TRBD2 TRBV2 TGTGCCAGCAGTGATTTAGCGGGAGGACAAGAGACCCAGTACTTC CASSDLAGGQETQYF
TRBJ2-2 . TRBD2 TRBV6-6 TGTGCCAGCCTGCGACTAGCGGGGACAAACACCGGGGAGCTGTTTTTT CASLRLAGTNTGELFF
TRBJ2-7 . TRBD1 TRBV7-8 TGTGCCAGCAGCTTAGGAGGACAGGGCTACGAGCAGTACTTC CASSLGGQGYEQYF
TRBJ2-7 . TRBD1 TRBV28 TGTGCCAGCTTCTTACAGGGGGCTAGGGAGCAGTACTTC CASFLQGAREQYF
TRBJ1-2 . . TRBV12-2 TGTGCAAGTCGCTTGCGACCTCGGGATTATGGCTACACCTTC CASRLRPRDYGYTF
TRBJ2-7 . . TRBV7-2 TGTGCCAGCAGCTTAGCGGGCAGCTTCGCCTACGAGCAGTACTTC CASSLAGSFAYEQYF
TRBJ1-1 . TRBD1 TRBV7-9 TGTGCCAGCAGCTTAGACGCAGGGGGCTGGTCTGAAGCTTTCTTT CASSLDAGGWSEAFF
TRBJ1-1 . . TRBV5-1 TGCGCCAGCAGCTGGGGGGGCAGAGGGCTGGGAACTGAAGCTTTCTTT CASSWGGRGLGTEAFF
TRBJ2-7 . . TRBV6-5 TGTGCCAGCAGTTCCGCCTGGGTGGAGCCCTACGAGCAGTACTTC CASSSAWVEPYEQYF
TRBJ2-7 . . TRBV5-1 TGCGCCAGCAGCCCATATTTTATGGGGGGAGGATCCTACGAGCAGTACTTC CASSPYFMGGGSYEQYF
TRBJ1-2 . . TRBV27 TGTGCCAGCACCCCCCTGGGGCAGGGTGGGACATATGGCTACACCTTC CASTPLGQGGTYGYTF
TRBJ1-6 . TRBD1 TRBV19 TGTGCCAGTAGTCCCGACAGGGATGAGGATTCACCCCTCCACTTT CASSPDRDEDSPLHF
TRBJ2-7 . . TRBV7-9 TGTGCCAGCAGCTTAGGCGGGCTCTCCTACGAGCAGTACTTC CASSLGGLSYEQYF
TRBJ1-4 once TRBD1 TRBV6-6 TGTGCCAGCAGTCCAAGGGGGCAGGGAGAAAAACTGTTTTTT CASSPRGQGEKLFF
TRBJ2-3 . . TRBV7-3 TGTGCCAGCAGCGGCATGGGCACAGATACGCAGTATTTT CASSGMGTDTQYF
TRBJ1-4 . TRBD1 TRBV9 TGTGCCAGCAGCGTACAGGGACAGAATGAAAAACTGTTTTTT CASSVQGQNEKLFF
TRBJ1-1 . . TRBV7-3 TGTGCCAGCAGGAAGAGTCCTACGAACACTGAAGCTTTCTTT CASRKSPTNTEAFF
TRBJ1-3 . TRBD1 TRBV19 TGTGCCAGTAGCCGAGACAGGGGCTACGACACCATATATTTT CASSRDRGYDTIYF
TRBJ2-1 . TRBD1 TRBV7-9 TGTGCCAGCACCCCGACAGGGGGCTCCTACAATGAGCAGTTCTTC CASTPTGGSYNEQFF
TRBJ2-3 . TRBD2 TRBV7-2 TGTGCCAGCAGCTTAGCTGCCGCGGGGGTCACAGATACGCAGTATTTT CASSLAAAGVTDTQYF
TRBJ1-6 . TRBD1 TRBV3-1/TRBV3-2 TGTGCCAGCAGGCTCCGGGACAGGGACGCTGGGTCTTCACCCCTCCACTTT CASRLRDRDAGSSPLHF
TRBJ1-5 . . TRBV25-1 TGTGCCAGCAGTGAAACGGGTAGCAATCAGCCCCAGCATTTT CASSETGSNQPQHF
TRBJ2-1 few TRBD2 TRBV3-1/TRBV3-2 TGTGCCAGCAGCCAACGAGGGACTAGCGGGGGTTCTCGGTTCTTC CASSQRGTSGGSRFF
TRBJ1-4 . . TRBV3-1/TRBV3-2 TGTGCCAGCAGCCCCGGGAGGAGTGAAAAACTGTTTTTT CASSPGRSEKLFF
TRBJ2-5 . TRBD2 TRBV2 TGTGCCAGCAGTGAAGCTTTACTAGCGGGAGTTGGAGAGACCCAGTACTTC CASSEALLAGVGETQYF
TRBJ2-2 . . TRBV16 TGTGCCAGCAGCCAAAAACCCCTAGGCGGGGAGCTGTTTTTT CASSQKPLGGELFF
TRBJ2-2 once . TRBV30 TGTGCCTGGAGTATAGGACATCGGAACACCGGGGAGCTGTTTTTT CAWSIGHRNTGELFF
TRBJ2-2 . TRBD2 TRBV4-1 TGCGCCAGCAGCCAATTCGGCGGGGGGGTAGCGAACACCGGGGAGCTGTTTTTT CASSQFGGGVANTGELFF
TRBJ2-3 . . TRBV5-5 TGTGCCAGCAGCCCGGTAACTAGCACAGATACGCAGTATTTT CASSPVTSTDTQYF
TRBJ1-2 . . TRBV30 TGTGCCTGGAGGGACAGATCTAACTATGGCTACACCTTC CAWRDRSNYGYTF
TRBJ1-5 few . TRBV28 TGTGCCAGCAGTTTATTTCAGGGGCCCAATCAGCCCCAGCATTTT CASSLFQGPNQPQHF
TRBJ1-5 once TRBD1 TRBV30 TGTGCCGCATCGACAGGGGGGGTCGGCTATAGCAATCAGCCCCAGCATTTT CAASTGGVGYSNQPQHF